The clone carrying this T cell receptor (beta chain) has more than one count but fewer than ten. Its target is unknown. The data originate from a study of beta chain features in type 1 diabetes. As for the study in general: All samples yielded 107,917,701 examined sorted cells.

Overall study results and limits: TCRB CDR3s were moderately but significantly shorter in Type 1 diabetes patients in all four CD4+ subsets.

Germline CDR1 reads SGHTA; CDR2 reads FQGNSA. The length of the CDR3 is 17 residues. The trim removed 0 bases at V and 0 bases at J, leaving 7 bases unmatched. Reverse transcribing all isolated RNA meant expressed TCRB transcripts were sequenced. Produced via immunoSEQ multiplex PCR; TCRdb's table is partial and in-frame only. The sample has some 360,000 clones, around a fifth seen once; the top ten hold about 0.045%. Specimen: naive CD4+ T cells from blood. V gene TRBV7-2 combines with J gene TRBJ2-7, with 8 bases identical to TRBD2. The sequence was obtained from a woman under 30 in good health. The chain's CDR3 is CASSLAILAGLSYEQYF. DNA for the CDR3: TGTGCCAGCAGCTTAGCGATCCTAGCGGGTCTCTCCTACGAGCAGTACTTC. Combining the CDR3 with reference TRBV7-2 and TRBJ2-7 gives the whole variable domain GAGVSQSPSNKVTEKGKDVELRCDPISGHTALYWYRQSLGQGLEFLIYFQGNSAPDKSGLPSDRFSAERTGGSVSTLTIQRTQQEDSAVYLCASSLAILAGLSYEQYFGPGTRLTVT.